A single sample is the source of the 20 T cell receptor beta chains below, sequenced in a study of blood T cell repertoires in COVID-19. The assay was immunoSEQ multiplex PCR, and TCRdb's table has in-frame clones only and misses some. The table has 88,000 or so clones, roughly 82% seen once. The sequencing sample was made of peripheral blood. These TCRs come from a man older than 75 with acute or convalescent COVID-19.

The V and J genes are TRBV2 and TRBJ2-3, with TRBD2 identical over 10 bases. Germline CDR1 is SNHLY and CDR2 is FYNNEI. CDR3 length: 15 residues. V lost 5 bases, J lost 3 bases, and 5 bases stayed unmatched. CDR3 DNA sequence: TGTGCCAGCAGTAGCGGGGGGGTCGTAACAGATACGCAGTATTTT. This gives the protein CASSSGGVVTDTQYF.

V and J are TRBV29-1 and TRBJ1-2; D call uncertain. Germline lookup yields CDR1 SQVTM and CDR2 ANQGSEA. This CDR3 contains 11 residues. V was trimmed by 2 bases and J by 8 bases, leaving 9 bases between them. The CDR3 DNA reads TGCAGCGTTGAAATTCGAGGGGGCTACACCTTC. Its protein product is CSVEIRGGYTF.

The chain couples TRBV5-1 to TRBJ2-5; TRBD2 might be the D (6 bases). The germline CDR1 and CDR2 sequences are SGHRS and YFSETQ. The ends were cut back, 2 bases at V and 2 bases at J, with 16 bases in the middle. The CDR3 length is 16 residues. CDR3 nucleotides: TGCGCCAGCAGCTTACAACGGGGACTCACTCAAGAGACCCAGTACTTC. It encodes CASSLQRGLTQETQYF. The full variable domain, in which reference TRBV5-1 and TRBJ2-5 provide the parts outside the CDR3, is KAGVTQTPRYLIKTRGQQVTLSCSPISGHRSVSWYQQTPGQGLQFLFEYFSETQRNKGNFPGRFSGRQFSNSRSEMNVSTLELGDSALYLCASSLQRGLTQETQYFGPGTRLLVL.

The gene calls are TRBV5-1 and TRBJ1-1, with D possibly being TRBD1 (5 bases). The ends were cut back, 4 bases at V and 4 bases at J, with 14 bases in the middle. This CDR3 is built from 14 residues. The V gene's germline CDR1 is SGHRS and CDR2 YFSETQ. This CDR3 is CASSPGGVGTEAFF. The DNA of the CDR3 is TGCGCCAGCAGCCCGGGGGGGGTTGGCACTGAAGCTTTCTTT.

CDR3 DNA sequence: TGTGCCAGCAGCCGCCTTAACACAGGGCCCACTGAAGCTTTCTTT. Protein: CASSRLNTGPTEAFF. J is TRBJ1-1 and V is TRBV3-1 (or the pseudogene TRBV3-2); D is perhaps TRBD1 (6 bases). The V end lost 4 bases, the J end lost 4 bases, and 16 bases lay between the germline ends. CDR1 is LGHDT and CDR2 is YNNKEL in the germline V gene (reference sequence). The CDR3 has 15 amino acids.

This clone was observed a few times. The rearrangement joins TRBV23-1 to TRBJ1-3, with 8 positions matching TRBD1. TRBV23-1 is an open reading frame whose function is uncertain. V trimming: 1 base; J trimming: 6 bases; junction bases outside the gene matches: 8. This CDR3 region has 16 residues. The CDR3 loop reads CASSQFQGAGVNTIYF. The DNA for the CDR3 is TGCGCCAGCAGTCAATTCCAGGGGGCCGGTGTAAACACCATATATTTT.

The V and J genes are TRBV19 and TRBJ2-7, with D perhaps matching TRBD2 (6 bases). This CDR3 contains 17 residues. Germline V gives CDR1 LNHDA, CDR2 SQIVND (reference sequence). V was trimmed by 1 base and J by 3 bases, leaving 19 bases between them. The CDR3, as DNA: TGTGCCAGTAGTATAGGTCTCCGTGGCGGGGTCCTCTACGAGCAGTACTTC. Translated, it gives CASSIGLRGGVLYEQYF.

The genes are TRBV9 and TRBJ1-3; unclear D gene. The CDR3 is 14 amino acids. CDR1 and CDR2 (germline): SGDLS, YYNGEE. V gave up 0 bases and J gave up 8 bases, with 12 bases separating them. The CDR3 DNA reads as TGTGCCAGCAGCGTAGCTGGCTTGGGAGACACCATATATTTT. Amino acid sequence: CASSVAGLGDTIYF.

The rearrangement links TRBV7-3 to TRBJ2-2; 9 positions match TRBD1. The CDR3 is 17 residues long. The trim removed 3 bases at V and 3 bases at J, leaving 8 bases unmatched. Germline CDR1 and CDR2: SGHTA and FQGTGA. This chain's CDR3 is CASSFLTGTGYTGELFF. The CDR3 coding sequence is TGTGCCAGCAGCTTCTTGACCGGGACAGGGTACACCGGGGAGCTGTTTTTT.

This chain links TRBV7-8 with TRBJ1-1, with D maybe TRBD1 (5 bases). CDR1 and CDR2 from the germline V gene are SGHVS and FQNEAQ. V was pared by 0 bases and J by 0 bases, with 14 bases between. The length of the CDR3 is 17 residues. CDR3 amino acids: CASSLAPAGGVNTEAFF. The CDR3, as DNA: TGTGCCAGCAGCTTAGCACCCGCTGGGGGGGTGAACACTGAAGCTTTCTTT.

This clone was seen more than once but under ten times. The chain recombines TRBV5-4 with TRBJ1-2, with D tentatively TRBD1 (5 bases). Per the germline V gene, CDR1 is SGHNT and CDR2 is YYREEE (reference sequence). This CDR3 is built from 14 residues. Trimming took 4 bases from V and 4 from J, leaving 14 bases between them. The CDR3 loop is CASSGTTETYGYTF. The CDR3 region has the DNA TGTGCCAGCAGCGGTACGACAGAGACCTATGGCTACACCTTC.

The J gene is TRBJ2-7, the V gene TRBV3-1 (or the pseudogene TRBV3-2), with a weak D call TRBD1 (6 bases). Germline V gene sequence: CDR1 LGHDT, CDR2 YNNKEL (reference sequence). V lost 1 base and J lost 12, with 10 bases in between. The CDR3 totals 11 residues. The CDR3 nucleotides are TGTGCCAGCAGCCAAGGGGGACAAGGGTACTTC. Its protein product is CASSQGGQGYF.

This clone was picked up one time. The chain is built from TRBV6-1 and TRBJ2-1; maybe TRBD1 (5 bases). This CDR3 is 13 amino acids long. Germline CDR1 reads MNHNS; CDR2 reads SASEGT. The germline V and J ends were trimmed by 1 base and 7 bases, with 8 bases remaining between them. As DNA, the CDR3 is TGTGCCAGCAGTGAAGAAAGGGGTAATGAGCAGTTCTTC. Encoded protein: CASSEERGNEQFF.

In DNA, the CDR3 is TGTGCCTCGACGAACAGGGGTCCTTCCTACGAGCAGTACTTC. Its translation: CASTNRGPSYEQYF. The V gene is TRBV19, the J gene TRBJ2-7; 7 nucleotides line up with TRBD1. Germline CDR1 is LNHDA and CDR2 is SQIVND (reference sequence). Trimming removed 11 bases from V and 1 base from J; junction bases left unmatched: 11. The CDR3 consists of 14 residues.

V usage is TRBV19 and J usage is TRBJ1-2, with 8 bases aligning to TRBD1. With V trimmed by 5 bases and J by 7 bases, 6 bases remained unmatched. CDR1 and CDR2 from the germline V gene are LNHDA and SQIVND (reference sequence). The CDR3 length is 13 residues. For the CDR3, the DNA is TGTGCCAGTAGTCGACAGGGGATGGGTGGCTACACCTTC. Translated, it gives CASSRQGMGGYTF.

J is TRBJ2-1 and V is TRBV5-1; 7 nucleotides match TRBD1. The V gene end was trimmed by 3 bases and the J gene end by 3 bases; junction bases not matched to a gene: 9. This CDR3 has 16 residues. Germline CDR1 reads SGHRS; CDR2 reads YFSETQ. DNA of the CDR3: TGCGCCAGCAGCTCCTCCGGGACAGCTAACTACAATGAGCAGTTCTTC. Residues: CASSSSGTANYNEQFF.

CDR3 loop: CASSPRQGDPDQPQHF. CDR3 sequence (DNA): TGTGCCAGCAGCCCAAGACAGGGAGACCCCGATCAGCCCCAGCATTTT. The V and J genes are TRBV7-9 and TRBJ1-5; TRBD1 agrees at 7 bases. With V trimmed by 5 bases and J by 5 bases, 12 bases remained unmatched. Germline lookup yields CDR1 SEHNR and CDR2 FQNEAQ (reference sequence). The CDR3 sequence is 16 residues long.

This chain links TRBV2 with TRBJ1-5, with D perhaps TRBD1 (6 bases). This CDR3 has 14 residues. Trimming cost V 4 bases and J 1 base, with 8 bases left between them. Germline loops: CDR1 SNHLY, CDR2 FYNNEI. This chain's CDR3 is CASSGGTSNQPQHF. The CDR3 DNA is TGTGCCAGCAGTGGGGGGACAAGCAATCAGCCCCAGCATTTT.

The gene calls are TRBV29-1 and TRBJ2-3; 9 bases agree with TRBD2. Germline V gives CDR1 SQVTM, CDR2 ANQGSEA. The CDR3 consists of 15 residues. V shed 4 bases, J shed 4 bases, and the junction held 9 bases outside the gene matches. The CDR3 here is CSVVPSGGFADTQYF. The CDR3, as DNA: TGCAGCGTTGTACCCAGCGGGGGGTTTGCAGATACGCAGTATTTT.

The chain recombines TRBV19 with TRBJ1-1; 9 bases agree with TRBD1. Per the germline V gene, CDR1 is LNHDA and CDR2 is SQIVND (reference sequence). This CDR3 comprises 16 residues. After removal of 2 bases from V and 0 bases from J, the junction contained 4 bases not matched to a gene. CDR3: CASSIRGTGMNTEAFF. Written as DNA, the CDR3 is TGTGCCAGTAGTATAAGGGGGACAGGGATGAACACTGAAGCTTTCTTT.